This entry concerns a single T cell receptor beta chain. The antigen is not known. The data belong to a study of T cells after yellow fever vaccination. TCR cDNA was made by 5'RACE template switching, adding a universal primer site and UMIs. One entry per CDR3 protein results from TCRdb running MiXCR on the 5' RACE reads. This sample has just under 600,000 distinct CDR3 sequences, with 13% found just once. The study's findings and limits: Bulk-population clonotypes that are abundant could appear as contaminants in FACS-sorted repertoires. Clones from primary vaccination mostly reappeared after the booster (96% CD4, approximately 91% CD8).

CDR1 LGHNT and CDR2 FRNRAP come from the germline V gene. CDR3 length equals 15 residues. The V segment lost 6 bases and the J segment 9 bases; nucleotides outside the gene matches: 8. The rearrangement links TRBV12-5 to TRBJ2-1; 13 bases agree with TRBD2. This sequence was found in a man aged 30 to 45 who received the YFV17D yellow fever vaccine. The material sequenced was PBMCs, taken on the day of the yellow fever booster vaccination. CDR3 nucleotide sequence: TGTGCTAGTGGCCGAACTAGCGGGAGGGCCGTTGAGCAGTTCTTC. This gives the protein CASGRTSGRAVEQFF. Filled out from reference TRBV12-5 and TRBJ2-1, the complete variable domain reads DARVTQTPRHKVTEMGQEVTMRCQPILGHNTVFWYRQTMMQGLELLAYFRNRAPLDDSGMPKDRFSAEMPDATLATLKIQPSEPRDSAVYFCASGRTSGRAVEQFFGPGTRLTVL.